Each of the 29 T cell receptor beta chains below was sequenced from the same sample in a study of T cell repertoires in cytomegalovirus infection. One entry per CDR3 protein, called by TCRdb with MiXCR from the reads. Found here are around 450,000 distinct CDR3 sequences, approximately 31% of them singletons; the top ten hold approximately 13%. The source material was PBMCs. These receptors all stem from a human donor in good health (CMV status not recorded). Some clones in this sample may be carry-over from other donors' samples.

This clonotype occurred a few times. The V gene is TRBV4-2, the J gene TRBJ2-5; D not resolved. The CDR3 has 13 residues. V dropped 4 bases and J dropped 0 bases, with 6 bases sitting between them. CDR1 and CDR2 (germline): LGHNA, YNFKEQ. The CDR3 reads CASSLNHQETQYF. The CDR3 DNA sequence: TGTGCCAGCAGCCTTAATCACCAAGAGACCCAGTACTTC.

A note on this clonotype: One junction end does not reproduce the germline sequence, and a read error may be involved. CDR3 loop: CASSLYSVETQYF. CDR3 sequence (DNA): TGTGCCAGCAGCTTATACTCTGTTGAGACCCAGTACTTC. The chain joins TRBV28 to TRBJ2-5; D remains ambiguous. Germline CDR1 is MDHEN and CDR2 is SYDVKM. The CDR3 is 13 amino acids.

This clonotype was picked up a small number of times. The chain uses TRBV3-1 and TRBJ1-5; no clear D. The germline CDR1 and CDR2 sequences are LGHDT and YNNKEL (reference sequence). The length of the CDR3 is 15 residues. Between the trimmed V and J ends, which lost 0 bases and 6 bases, there was a span of 12 bases. The DNA for the CDR3 is TGTGCCAGCAGCCAAGATGCAAAGGGCTTTCAGCCCCAGCATTTT. Residues: CASSQDAKGFQPQHF.

For this clonotype: The germline gene is not matched at one end of the junction; a read error may be the cause. The V gene is TRBV4-1, the J gene TRBJ1-1, with 10 bases identical to TRBD1. Germline V lookup: CDR1 MGHRA, CDR2 YSYEKL. The CDR3 runs to 17 residues. CDR3: CASSQDAGQGLNTEAFF. DNA of the CDR3: TGCGCTAGCAGCCAAGACGCGGGACAGGGGTTGAACACTGAAGCTTTCTTT.

A note on this clonotype: This CDR3 is missing its conserved last phenylalanine or tryptophan, likely due to a read error. This chain joins TRBV7-2 and TRBJ2-7; TRBD1 matches at 9 bases. Germline lookup yields CDR1 SGHTA and CDR2 FQGNSA. CDR3 length: 14 residues. V lost 5 bases, J lost 7 bases, and 9 bases stayed unmatched. For the CDR3, the DNA is TGTGCCAGCAGCCCCCAGGGACAGGGATGGGAGCAGTACTGC. This codes for CASSPQGQGWEQYC.

This clonotype was seen a few times. The J gene is TRBJ1-5, the V gene TRBV28; 9 bases agree with TRBD1. Germline CDR1 MDHEN, CDR2 SYDVKM. This CDR3 spans 18 amino acids. V shed 6 bases, J shed 4 bases, and the junction held 16 bases outside the gene matches. The DNA of the CDR3 is TGTGCCAGCAGCCTATTGTCCGGACAGGGGCAAAAGAATCAGCCCCAGCATTTT. Amino acid sequence: CASSLLSGQGQKNQPQHF. Based on the CDR3 plus reference TRBV28 and TRBJ1-5, the full variable domain is DVKVTQSSRYLVKRTGEKVFLECVQDMDHENMFWYRQDPGLGLRLIYFSYDVKMKEKGDIPEGYSVSREKKERFSLILESASTNQTSMYLCASSLLSGQGQKNQPQHFGDGTRLSIL.

On this clonotype itself: The junction does not match germline at one end; this may be a read error. The CDR3: CASSSRWQGARGVLFF. CDR3 DNA sequence: TGTGCCAGCAGCTCCAGGTGGCAGGGGGCGCGAGGGGTGCTGTTTTTT. The J gene is TRBJ2-2, the V gene TRBV11-2; 8 bases agree with TRBD1. The CDR3 consists of 16 residues. Germline assignment: CDR1 SGHAT and CDR2 FQNNGV.

The genes are TRBV20-1 and TRBJ1-2, with 7 positions matching TRBD1. With V trimmed by 6 bases and J by 7 bases, 5 bases remained unmatched. This CDR3 has 11 residues. Germline-derived CDR1 and CDR2 are DFQATT and SNEGSKA (reference sequence). The CDR3 sequence is CSALTGAGYTF. As DNA, the CDR3 is TGCAGTGCCCTCACAGGGGCTGGCTACACCTTC.

The chain is built from TRBV6-2 or TRBV6-3 and TRBJ1-1; D gene uncertain. The CDR3 extends over 13 amino acids. Germline V gives CDR1 MNHEY, CDR2 SVGEGT. V lost 3 bases and J 2 bases, leaving 7 bases between the germline ends. CDR3 sequence: CASSYARNTEAFF. CDR3 nucleotides: TGTGCCAGCAGTTATGCCCGAAACACTGAAGCTTTCTTT.

The chain is built from TRBV20-1 and TRBJ2-1, with D possibly TRBD2 on 6 matching bases. This CDR3 region has 15 residues. Germline V gene data show CDR1 as DFQATT and CDR2 as SNEGSKA (reference sequence). V lost 0 bases to trimming and J lost 9 bases, with 18 bases between them. CDR3 protein: CSARDTGGPRGEQFF. The CDR3 DNA follows: TGCAGTGCTAGAGATACAGGCGGCCCGCGGGGTGAGCAGTTCTTC.

This clonotype appeared a single time. The V call is TRBV2, the J call TRBJ2-2, with TRBD2 matching over 9 bases. This CDR3 comprises 15 residues. After removal of 5 bases from V and 3 bases from J, the junction contained 4 bases not matched to a gene. Per germline, CDR1 SNHLY and CDR2 FYNNEI. This CDR3 reads CASSRGGADTGELFF. The CDR3, as DNA: TGTGCCAGCAGTCGCGGGGGGGCTGACACCGGGGAGCTGTTTTTT.

This chain joins TRBV13 and TRBJ1-3; D might be TRBD1 (6 bases). V gave up 5 bases and J gave up 0 bases, with 14 bases separating them. The V gene's germline CDR1 is PRHDT and CDR2 FYEKMQ (reference sequence). CDR3 size: 16 residues. The DNA for the CDR3 is TGTGCCAGCAGCGGGGGACACGTTCTCTCTGGAAACACCATATATTTT. It specifies CASSGGHVLSGNTIYF.

This chain uses TRBV6-6 with TRBJ2-3; D ambiguous. Germline V lookup: CDR1 MNHNY, CDR2 SVGAGI (reference sequence). Deletions cut 5 bases from V and 0 bases from J, with 15 bases between. CDR3 length equals 16 residues. CDR3 DNA sequence: TGTGCCAGCAGTCGGGCCGGAAACCCTAGCACAGATACGCAGTATTTT. Protein product: CASSRAGNPSTDTQYF.

The chain employs TRBV5-4 and TRBJ2-5, with D possibly TRBD1 on 6 matching bases. Deletions cut 0 bases from V and 2 bases from J, with 8 bases between. This CDR3 spans 14 amino acids. CDR1 is SGHNT, CDR2 YYREEE, per germline (reference sequence). CDR3 residues: CASSLVGQQETQYF. CDR3 in DNA: TGTGCCAGCAGCTTGGTAGGACAGCAAGAGACCCAGTACTTC.

The CDR3 protein is CASTEEGASNQPQHF. The CDR3 DNA is TGTGCCAGTACCGAAGAGGGGGCCAGCAATCAGCCCCAGCATTTT. The rearrangement links TRBV19 to TRBJ1-5; TRBD1 matches 7 bases. Germline V gene lookup returns CDR1 LNHDA and CDR2 SQIVND (reference sequence). This CDR3 is built from 15 residues. V was pared by 7 bases and J by 1 base, with 7 bases of the junction left unmatched. The full variable domain, rest sourced from reference TRBV19 and TRBJ1-5, is DGGITQSPKYLFRKEGQNVTLSCEQNLNHDAMYWYRQDPGQGLRLIYYSQIVNDFQKGDIAEGYSVSREKKESFPLTVTSAQKNPTAFYLCASTEEGASNQPQHFGDGTRLSIL.

Concerning this clonotype: No conserved phenylalanine or tryptophan ends this CDR3, so it is likely a read error. V is TRBV12-3 or TRBV12-4 and J is TRBJ2-1, with 10 positions matching TRBD2. The CDR3 contains 16 residues. V dropped 6 bases and J dropped 5; count of bases not matched to a gene: 10. The CDR3 sequence is CASRKSGGVYDNEQFL. For the CDR3, the DNA is TGTGCCAGCAGGAAAAGCGGGGGGGTTTATGACAATGAGCAGTTCTTA.

This clonotype appeared many times. The chain couples TRBV7-6 to TRBJ1-5; TRBD1 matches at 7 bases. The germline V gene encodes CDR1 SGHVS and CDR2 FNYEAQ. This CDR3 comprises 14 residues. V was clipped by 2 bases and J by 6 bases; unmatched bases: 4. The CDR3, as DNA: TGTGCCAGCAGCTTACAGGAGGGGGCTCAGCCCCAGCATTTT. This gives the protein CASSLQEGAQPQHF.

This chain connects TRBV4-1 to TRBJ2-6; D unresolved. Germline V gene data show CDR1 as MGHRA and CDR2 as YSYEKL. The V gene lost 5 bases and the J gene lost 0 bases, with 17 bases spanning the gap. The CDR3 runs to 18 residues. CDR3 loop: CASSGPDKANSGANVLTF. The CDR3 region has the DNA TGCGCCAGCAGCGGCCCTGACAAGGCCAACTCTGGGGCCAACGTCCTGACTTTC.

The genes are TRBV5-6 and TRBJ2-1; TRBD1 or TRBD2 may be the D gene (5 bases each). Trimming removed 0 bases from V and 2 bases from J, with 15 bases in between. The germline gives CDR1 SGHDT, CDR2 YYEEEE. There are 17 residues in the CDR3. CDR3 sequence reads: CASSLEGRQRPYNEQFF. The CDR3 nucleotides are TGTGCCAGCAGCTTGGAGGGGAGACAAAGGCCCTACAATGAGCAGTTCTTC.

Only a few counts were recorded for this clonotype. This chain uses TRBV7-2 with TRBJ2-7; 10 bases agree with TRBD2. Per germline, CDR1 SGHTA and CDR2 FQGNSA. V trimming: 5 bases; J trimming: 4 bases; junction bases outside the gene matches: 11. This CDR3 has 16 residues. CDR3 sequence: CASSIRPSGGAYEQYF. CDR3 sequence (DNA): TGTGCCAGCAGCATACGCCCGAGCGGGGGGGCTTACGAGCAGTACTTC.

The J gene is TRBJ1-2, the V gene TRBV5-6; 7 bases fit TRBD1. Germline CDR1 reads SGHDT; CDR2 reads YYEEEE. Unmatched junction bases numbered 6, after V lost 2 bases and J lost 8 bases. This CDR3 is built from 13 residues. The chain's CDR3 is CASSFTGAQGYTF. CDR3 in DNA: TGTGCCAGCAGCTTTACAGGGGCGCAGGGCTACACCTTC.

This clonotype showed up many times. The CDR3 spells CASSGTATSTDTQYF. The CDR3 DNA follows: TGTGCCAGCAGCGGGACAGCTACTAGCACAGATACGCAGTATTTT. J is TRBJ2-3 and V is TRBV12-3 or TRBV12-4, with TRBD1 matching 7 bases. The CDR3 is made up of 15 amino acids. V shed 6 bases, J shed 0 bases, and the junction held 6 bases outside the gene matches.

The V gene is TRBV19, the J gene TRBJ1-1, with a tentative D call TRBD1 (6 bases). This CDR3 is 14 amino acids long. V lost 7 bases, J lost 5 bases, and 17 bases lay in between. Germline V gives CDR1 LNHDA, CDR2 SQIVND (reference sequence). The CDR3 nucleotides are TGTGCCAGTATTATGGCCCGGACAGTTACTGAAGCTTTCTTT. This codes for CASIMARTVTEAFF.

V and J are TRBV12-3 or TRBV12-4 and TRBJ1-2; D remains ambiguous. V was shortened by 5 bases and J by 0 bases, with 10 bases between the two germline ends. The CDR3 extends over 14 amino acids. As DNA, the CDR3 is TGTGCCAGCAGTAGCCAAGGCCCTAACTATGGCTACACCTTC. Translation gives CASSSQGPNYGYTF.

Ten or more counts support this clonotype. This chain joins TRBV7-2 and TRBJ2-5; D is perhaps TRBD1 (6 bases). Trimming pared 0 bases from V and 5 bases from J, leaving 10 bases between. This CDR3 spans 14 amino acids. CDR1 is SGHTA, CDR2 FQGNSA, per germline. The CDR3 loop reads CASSLAGAGETQYF. The CDR3 DNA reads TGTGCCAGCAGCTTAGCGGGGGCTGGGGAGACCCAGTACTTC.

The chain has TRBV11-1 and TRBJ2-1; possibly TRBD2 for D (5 bases). The CDR3 covers 12 residues. Trimming removed 2 bases from V and 9 bases from J, with 8 bases in between. The germline V gene has CDR1 SGHAT and CDR2 FQDESV (reference sequence). In DNA, the CDR3 is TGTGCCAGCAGCTTACACGGGATTGAGCAGTTCTTC. Its protein product is CASSLHGIEQFF. The entire variable domain, with the rest obtained from reference TRBV11-1 and TRBJ2-1, is as follows: EAEVAQSPRYKITEKSQAVAFWCDPISGHATLYWYRQILGQGPELLVQFQDESVVDDSQLPKDRFSAERLKGVDSTLKIQPAELGDSAMYLCASSLHGIEQFFGPGTRLTVL.

This clonotype was observed a single time. The junction departs from the called germline gene at one end, perhaps through a read error. This chain connects TRBV27 to TRBJ2-2; TRBD2 matches 8 bases. Germline CDR1 MNHEY, CDR2 SMNVEV (reference sequence). CDR3 length equals 15 residues. CDR3 sequence reads: CACSSLADNTGELFF. DNA of the CDR3: TGTGCCTGCAGTTCACTAGCGGATAACACCGGGGAGCTGTTTTTT.

Notes on this clonotype: Compared with germline, one end of the junction differs, possibly owing to a read error. The chain uses TRBV11-2 and TRBJ2-5, with D possibly being TRBD1 (6 bases). CDR3 length: 15 amino acids. The germline gives CDR1 SGHAT, CDR2 FQNNGV. For the CDR3, the DNA is TGTGCCAGCAGGGACCGGGACACGGGCGTAGAGACCCCGTACTTC. Residues: CASRDRDTGVETPYF.

This chain uses TRBV28 with TRBJ1-2; D not resolved. CDR1 and CDR2 (germline): MDHEN, SYDVKM. The CDR3 has 14 amino acids. The V gene lost 7 bases and the J gene lost 3 bases, with 15 bases spanning the gap. In DNA form, the CDR3 reads TGTGCCAGCACTCAACCACAGCACCACTATGGCTACACCTTC. It encodes CASTQPQHHYGYTF.